This TCR beta chain emerged from a study of CD8 T cells in Susac syndrome. Germline V CDR1 and CDR2: SGHDT, YYEEEE. Trimming stripped 4 bases from V and 3 bases from J, with 19 bases between. There are 17 residues in the CDR3. After extraction with the RNeasy kit, about 0.45 to 1 ug of the RNA was reverse transcribed using random hexamers. TCRdb ran MiXCR on the immunoSEQ multiplex PCR reads and lists one entry per CDR3 protein. The data hold about 180,000 distinct CDR3 sequences, with approximately 96% observed a single time. The sequenced sample was CD4+ T cells from PBMCs. This chain joins TRBV5-6 and TRBJ1-4; the D gene is possibly TRBD1 (5 bases). This TCR was sampled from a human donor with multiple sclerosis. CDR3 loop: CASSLTTGGEANEKLFF. CDR3 nucleotide sequence: TGTGCCAGCAGCCTAACTACAGGAGGAGAGGCTAATGAAAAACTGTTTTTT.